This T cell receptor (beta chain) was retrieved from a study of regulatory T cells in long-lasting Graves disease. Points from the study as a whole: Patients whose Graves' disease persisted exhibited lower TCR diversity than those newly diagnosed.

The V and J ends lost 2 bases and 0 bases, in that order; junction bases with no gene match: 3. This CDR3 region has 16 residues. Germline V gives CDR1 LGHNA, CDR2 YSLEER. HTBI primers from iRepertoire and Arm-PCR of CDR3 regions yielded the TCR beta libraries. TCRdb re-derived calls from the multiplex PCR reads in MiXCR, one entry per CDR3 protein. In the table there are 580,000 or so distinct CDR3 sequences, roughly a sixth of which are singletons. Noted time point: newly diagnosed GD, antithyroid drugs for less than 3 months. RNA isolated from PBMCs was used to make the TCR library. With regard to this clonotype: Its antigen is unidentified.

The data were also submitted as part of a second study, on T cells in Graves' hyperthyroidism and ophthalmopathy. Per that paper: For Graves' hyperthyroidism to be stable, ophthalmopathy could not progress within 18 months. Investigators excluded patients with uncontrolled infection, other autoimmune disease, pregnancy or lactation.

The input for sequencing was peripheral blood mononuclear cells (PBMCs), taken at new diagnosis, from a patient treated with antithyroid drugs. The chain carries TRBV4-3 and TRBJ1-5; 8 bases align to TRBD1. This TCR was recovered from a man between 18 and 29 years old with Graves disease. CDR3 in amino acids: CASSQPTGGSNQPQHF. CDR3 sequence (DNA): TGCGCCAGCAGCCAACCCACAGGGGGTAGCAATCAGCCCCAGCATTTT.